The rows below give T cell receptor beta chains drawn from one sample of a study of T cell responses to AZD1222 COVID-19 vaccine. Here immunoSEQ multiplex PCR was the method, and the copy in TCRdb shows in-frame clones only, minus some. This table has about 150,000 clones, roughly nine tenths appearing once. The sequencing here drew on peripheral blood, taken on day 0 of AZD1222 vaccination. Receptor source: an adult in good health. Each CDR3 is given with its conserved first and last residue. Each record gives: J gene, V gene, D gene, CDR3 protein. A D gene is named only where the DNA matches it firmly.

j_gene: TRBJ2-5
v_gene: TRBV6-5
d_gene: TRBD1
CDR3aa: CASRGQNQETQYF

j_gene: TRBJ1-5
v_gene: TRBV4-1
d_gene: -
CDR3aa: CASSPLGEVSNQPQHF

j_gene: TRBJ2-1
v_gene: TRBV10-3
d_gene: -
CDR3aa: CAISAQGTGGSVQFF

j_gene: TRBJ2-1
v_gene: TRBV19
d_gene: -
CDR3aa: CASSIRGTPIPTYNEQFF

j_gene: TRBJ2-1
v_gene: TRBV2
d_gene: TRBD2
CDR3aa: CASSDVRGADNEQFF

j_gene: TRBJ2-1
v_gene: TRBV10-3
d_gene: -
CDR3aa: CAISDLGANEQFF

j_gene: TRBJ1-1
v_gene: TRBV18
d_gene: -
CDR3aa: CASSPAGAYTEAFF

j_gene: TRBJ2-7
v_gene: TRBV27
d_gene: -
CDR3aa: CASSSPSDSIYEQYF

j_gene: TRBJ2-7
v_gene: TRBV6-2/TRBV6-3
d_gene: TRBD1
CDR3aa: CASSWPGQGSNEQYF

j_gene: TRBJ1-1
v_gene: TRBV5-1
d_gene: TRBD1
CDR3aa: CASSSDRGNTEAFF

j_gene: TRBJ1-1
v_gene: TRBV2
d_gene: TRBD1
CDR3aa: CASSEASLDRALLDTEAFF

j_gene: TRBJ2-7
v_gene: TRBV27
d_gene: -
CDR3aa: CASSPNTYEQYF

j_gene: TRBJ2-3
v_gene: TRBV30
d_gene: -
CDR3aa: CAWSLGASTDTQYF

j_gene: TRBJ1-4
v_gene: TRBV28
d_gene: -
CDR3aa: CASLEGIGEKLFF

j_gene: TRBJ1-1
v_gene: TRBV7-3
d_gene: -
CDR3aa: CASSPGTGTEAFF

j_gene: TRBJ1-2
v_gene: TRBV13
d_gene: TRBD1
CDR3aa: CASTSVGDRGFFNYGYTF

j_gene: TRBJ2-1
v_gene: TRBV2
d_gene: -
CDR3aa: CASSELVQQFF

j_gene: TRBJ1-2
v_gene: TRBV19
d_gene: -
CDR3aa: CASRNPFGRINYGYTF

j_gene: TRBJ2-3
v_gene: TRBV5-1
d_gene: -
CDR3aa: CASSLESPRTDTQYF

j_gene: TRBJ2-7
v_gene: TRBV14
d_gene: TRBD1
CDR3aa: CASSRGQGGYEQYF